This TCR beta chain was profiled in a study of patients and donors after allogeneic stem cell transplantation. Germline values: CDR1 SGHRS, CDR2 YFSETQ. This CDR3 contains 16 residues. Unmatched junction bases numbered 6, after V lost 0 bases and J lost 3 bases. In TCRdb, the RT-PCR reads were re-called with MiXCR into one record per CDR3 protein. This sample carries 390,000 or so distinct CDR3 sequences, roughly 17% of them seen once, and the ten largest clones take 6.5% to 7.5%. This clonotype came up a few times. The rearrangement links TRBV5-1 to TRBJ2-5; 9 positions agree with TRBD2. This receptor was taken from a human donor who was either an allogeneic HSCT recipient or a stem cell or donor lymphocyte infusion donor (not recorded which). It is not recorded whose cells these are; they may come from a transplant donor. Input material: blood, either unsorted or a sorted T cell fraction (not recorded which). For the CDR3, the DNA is TGCGCCAGCAGCTTGGGGGTAGCGGGAGTCGAAGAGACCCAGTACTTC. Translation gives CASSLGVAGVEETQYF.